The 26 T cell receptor beta chains below come from one sample, sequenced in a study of blood T cell repertoires in COVID-19. Produced via immunoSEQ multiplex PCR; TCRdb's table is partial and in-frame only. The table records 65,000 to 90,000 clones, around 80% of them present only once. Sequences were obtained from peripheral blood. The receptor set was obtained from a man aged 55 to 70 with acute or convalescent COVID-19.

The V and J genes are TRBV28 and TRBJ1-2; 10 bases agree with TRBD1. The CDR3 runs 16 residues. Trimming at V came to 4 bases and at J to 4 bases, leaving 9 bases not matched to a gene. Germline lookup yields CDR1 MDHEN and CDR2 SYDVKM. This CDR3 is CASSSAPGQGSYGYTF. The DNA for the CDR3 is TGTGCCAGCAGTTCAGCCCCGGGACAGGGGAGCTATGGCTACACCTTC.

The DNA for the CDR3 is TGTGCCAGCAGTCCGGGACAGGGAGGTTTTTCTGGAAACACCATATATTTT. It is translated as CASSPGQGGFSGNTIYF. The chain uses TRBV5-4 and TRBJ1-3; 9 nucleotides agree with TRBD1. Per the germline V gene, CDR1 is SGHNT and CDR2 is YYREEE (reference sequence). There are 17 residues in the CDR3. After removal of 5 bases from V and 1 base from J, the junction contained 10 bases not matched to a gene.

This clone has ten or more counts. The J gene is TRBJ1-6, the V gene TRBV5-1; TRBD1 matches 9 bases. Germline-derived CDR1 and CDR2 are SGHRS and YFSETQ. With V trimmed by 5 bases and J by 7 bases, 4 bases remained unmatched. The CDR3 extends over 14 amino acids. The CDR3 is CASRSGQGNSPLHF. DNA for the CDR3: TGCGCCAGCAGGAGCGGACAGGGGAATTCACCCCTCCACTTT.

The V gene is TRBV5-1, the J gene TRBJ2-3; 9 nucleotides align to TRBD1. Germline V gene sequence: CDR1 SGHRS, CDR2 YFSETQ. J gave up 6 bases and V 0 bases, and 11 bases lay outside the gene matches. The CDR3 runs 17 residues. CDR3 sequence: CASSLGNTGGAGDTQYF. The CDR3 coding sequence is TGCGCCAGCAGCTTGGGTAACACAGGGGGCGCGGGCGATACGCAGTATTTT.

The chain combines TRBV30 with TRBJ1-5; D is uncertain. CDR1 is GTSNPN, CDR2 SVGIG, per germline (reference sequence). The V end lost 3 bases, the J end lost 2 bases, and 8 bases lay between the germline ends. The CDR3 has 13 amino acids. The CDR3, as DNA: TGTGCCTGGAGCCCTAGAGGCAATCAGCCCCAGCATTTT. It encodes CAWSPRGNQPQHF.

This clone was seen only once. The chain carries TRBV9 and TRBJ1-1; unclear D gene. V was pared by 4 bases and J by 1 base, with 14 bases between. CDR1 and CDR2 (germline): SGDLS, YYNGEE. The CDR3 runs 15 residues. CDR3 coding DNA: TGTGCCAGCAGCCCTCACCCGACTGGGAACACTGAAGCTTTCTTT. This sequence encodes CASSPHPTGNTEAFF.

The chain employs TRBV28 and TRBJ2-1; 9 nucleotides align to TRBD2. V shed 1 base, J shed 7 bases, and the junction held 2 bases outside the gene matches. The CDR3 loop spans 14 amino acids. The germline gives CDR1 MDHEN, CDR2 SYDVKM. CDR3 in DNA: TGTGCCAGCAGTTTATCTAGCGGGAAGAATGAGCAGTTCTTC. Amino acid sequence: CASSLSSGKNEQFF.

This chain uses TRBV9 with TRBJ1-1; the D gene is possibly TRBD1 (6 bases). Germline loops: CDR1 SGDLS, CDR2 YYNGEE. The V and J ends lost 1 base and 5 bases respectively, with 15 bases between them. The CDR3 is made up of 15 amino acids. The CDR3 bases are TGTGCCAGCAGCGTAAGTGACAGGCGGGAGACTGAAGCTTTCTTT. Its translation: CASSVSDRRETEAFF.

The chain employs TRBV5-1 and TRBJ1-4, with D possibly TRBD1 on 5 matching bases. The CDR3 contains 14 residues. Trimming removed 4 bases from V and 7 bases from J, with 14 bases in between. The germline V gene has CDR1 SGHRS and CDR2 YFSETQ. CDR3 amino acids: CASSPDAGGEKLFF. DNA of the CDR3: TGCGCCAGCAGCCCCGACGCCGGGGGTGAAAAACTGTTTTTT.

This chain's CDR3 is CSVDQPGTYEQYF. The CDR3 region has the DNA TGCAGCGTTGACCAGCCAGGCACCTACGAGCAGTACTTC. The chain is built from TRBV29-1 and TRBJ2-7; D not resolved. The CDR3 is made up of 13 amino acids. Deletions cut 3 bases from V and 2 bases from J, with 11 bases between. Germline CDR1 is SQVTM and CDR2 is ANQGSEA.

The chain is built from TRBV9 and TRBJ2-2; 8 bases are a match to TRBD1. CDR3 length equals 16 residues. J lost 5 bases, V lost 4 bases, and 10 bases had no gene match. Germline values: CDR1 SGDLS, CDR2 YYNGEE. The CDR3 coding sequence is TGTGCCAGCAGCCAGTACGGACAGGGCCCAACCGGGGAGCTGTTTTTT. Protein: CASSQYGQGPTGELFF.

The CDR3 loop is CAIEGQSDEQYF. CDR3 coding DNA: TGTGCCATCGAAGGACAGTCCGACGAGCAGTACTTC. The rearrangement uses TRBV2 and TRBJ2-7; weak D call: TRBD1 (6 bases). V lost 10 bases to trimming and J lost 5 bases, with 15 bases between them. Looked up from germline, CDR1 is SNHLY and CDR2 is FYNNEI. The CDR3 runs 12 residues.

This chain connects TRBV28 to TRBJ2-1, with 7 bases identical to TRBD2. CDR1 is MDHEN, CDR2 SYDVKM, per germline. The junction had 8 bases not matched to a gene; V was cut back by 5 bases and J by 1 base. The CDR3 consists of 16 residues. The CDR3 coding sequence is TGTGCCAGCAGTCCCGGAGTCGGGGGGTCCTACAATGAGCAGTTCTTC. Its translation: CASSPGVGGSYNEQFF.

The chain links TRBV6-1 to TRBJ1-2; maybe TRBD1 (5 bases). This CDR3 spans 12 amino acids. Germline V gene lookup returns CDR1 MNHNS and CDR2 SASEGT. Trimming left V 3 bases short and J 7 bases short, with 9 bases between. The CDR3 DNA sequence: TGTGCCAGCAGTGAGGGGCTGTTTGGCTACACCTTC. Its protein product is CASSEGLFGYTF.

The chain employs TRBV4-3 and TRBJ1-6; possible D gene TRBD1, 5 bases. With 4 bases removed from V and 6 bases from J, the gap between germline ends came to 10 bases. From germline, CDR1 is LGHNA and CDR2 YSLEER. CDR3 size: 14 residues. CDR3: CASSRGHLNSPLHF. CDR3 nucleotide sequence: TGCGCCAGCAGCCGGGGCCACCTTAATTCACCCCTCCACTTT.

The chain recombines TRBV5-1 with TRBJ2-7, with 7 positions matching TRBD1. J was trimmed by 1 base and V by 0 bases; bases with no gene match: 4. CDR1 is SGHRS, CDR2 YFSETQ, per germline. CDR3 length: 15 amino acids. The CDR3 DNA follows: TGCGCCAGCAGCTTGGTGGGACAGCTGTCCTACGAGCAGTACTTC. It codes for CASSLVGQLSYEQYF.

The rearrangement links TRBV30 to TRBJ1-5; unclear D gene. The CDR3 loop spans 12 amino acids. The ends were cut back, 3 bases at V and 6 bases at J, with 9 bases in the middle. The germline V gene has CDR1 GTSNPN and CDR2 SVGIG (reference sequence). CDR3 in amino acids: CAWRAGGQPQHF. The DNA for the CDR3 is TGTGCCTGGAGAGCGGGAGGTCAGCCCCAGCATTTT.

The V call is TRBV4-3, the J call TRBJ2-1, with 12 bases aligning to TRBD1. CDR3 length: 18 residues. V shed 4 bases, J shed 8 bases, and the junction held 15 bases outside the gene matches. Germline V lookup: CDR1 LGHNA, CDR2 YSLEER. CDR3 in DNA: TGCGCCAGCAGCCTCCAGCTTAGGGGGACAGGGGGCCGTGATGAGCAGTTCTTC. It codes for CASSLQLRGTGGRDEQFF.

A single count supports this clone. V is TRBV3-1 (or the pseudogene TRBV3-2) and J is TRBJ2-2, with D possibly TRBD1 on 5 matching bases. This CDR3 is built from 15 residues. Germline V gene data show CDR1 as LGHDT and CDR2 as YNNKEL (reference sequence). Deletions cut 1 base from V and 0 bases from J, with 6 bases between. The chain's CDR3 is CASSQGGPNTGELFF. DNA for the CDR3: TGTGCCAGCAGCCAAGGGGGCCCGAACACCGGGGAGCTGTTTTTT.

Here the CDR3 DNA reads TGTGCCAGCAGCACCTTGGACAGTCAGGAAGCTTTCTTT. Translated, it gives CASSTLDSQEAFF. The chain links TRBV5-4 to TRBJ1-1, with D possibly being TRBD1 (6 bases). The CDR3 has 13 amino acids. CDR1 and CDR2 (germline): SGHNT, YYREEE (reference sequence). V lost 4 bases, J lost 8 bases, and 15 bases lay in between. Complete variable domain (other parts from reference TRBV5-4 and TRBJ1-1): ETGVTQSPTHLIKTRGQQVTLRCSSQSGHNTVSWYQQALGQGPQFIFQYYREEENGRGNFPPRFSGLQFPNYSSELNVNALELDDSALYLCASSTLDSQEAFFGQGTRLTVV.

The gene calls are TRBV29-1 and TRBJ1-1; TRBD1 is a possible D gene (5 bases). CDR3 length: 13 amino acids. V was pared by 7 bases and J by 5 bases, with 17 bases between. CDR1 SQVTM and CDR2 ANQGSEA come from the germline V gene. CDR3 in amino acids: CSAEGREGTEAFF. CDR3 bases: TGCAGCGCCGAGGGGAGGGAGGGGACTGAAGCTTTCTTT.

The rearrangement links TRBV6-1 to TRBJ1-5, with D perhaps TRBD1 (5 bases). V was cut by 0 bases and J by 4 bases, with 10 bases left in between. The CDR3 has 15 amino acids. Germline V gives CDR1 MNHNS, CDR2 SASEGT. CDR3 in DNA: TGTGCCAGCAGTGAAGCGCGGGGGTGGAATCAGCCCCAGCATTTT. Its protein product is CASSEARGWNQPQHF.

The CDR3 DNA follows: TGTGCCAGCAATACAGGGGAAGACTATGGCTACACCTTC. Translated, it gives CASNTGEDYGYTF. V gene TRBV12-3 or TRBV12-4 combines with J gene TRBJ1-2, with 7 positions matching TRBD1. This CDR3 has 13 amino acids. With V trimmed by 7 bases and J by 3 bases, 5 bases remained unmatched.

This chain connects TRBV5-4 to TRBJ1-1; no reliable D call. V was pared by 0 bases and J by 2 bases, with 8 bases between. In germline, CDR1 is SGHNT, CDR2 YYREEE (reference sequence). The CDR3 totals 14 residues. The CDR3: CASSLDQVNTEAFF. CDR3 nucleotide sequence: TGTGCCAGCAGCTTGGATCAGGTAAACACTGAAGCTTTCTTT.

This clone was observed a few times. CDR3: CASSIWTGGNQPQHF. The CDR3 DNA reads TGTGCCAGTAGTATTTGGACAGGAGGGAATCAGCCCCAGCATTTT. The chain couples TRBV19 to TRBJ1-5; TRBD1 agrees at 7 bases. There are 15 residues in the CDR3. The germline gives CDR1 LNHDA, CDR2 SQIVND (reference sequence). J lost 4 bases, V lost 3 bases, and 6 bases had no gene match. Supplemented by reference TRBV19 and TRBJ1-5, the full variable domain reads DGGITQSPKYLFRKEGQNVTLSCEQNLNHDAMYWYRQDPGQGLRLIYYSQIVNDFQKGDIAEGYSVSREKKESFPLTVTSAQKNPTAFYLCASSIWTGGNQPQHFGDGTRLSIL.

J is TRBJ1-1 and V is TRBV30, with D possibly being TRBD1 (6 bases). V lost 2 bases to trimming and J lost 3 bases, with 7 bases between them. The CDR3 covers 12 residues. Germline lookup yields CDR1 GTSNPN and CDR2 SVGIG (reference sequence). In nucleotides, the CDR3 is TGTGCCTGGAGTTCAGGGGACACTGAAGCTTTCTTT. Amino acid sequence: CAWSSGDTEAFF.